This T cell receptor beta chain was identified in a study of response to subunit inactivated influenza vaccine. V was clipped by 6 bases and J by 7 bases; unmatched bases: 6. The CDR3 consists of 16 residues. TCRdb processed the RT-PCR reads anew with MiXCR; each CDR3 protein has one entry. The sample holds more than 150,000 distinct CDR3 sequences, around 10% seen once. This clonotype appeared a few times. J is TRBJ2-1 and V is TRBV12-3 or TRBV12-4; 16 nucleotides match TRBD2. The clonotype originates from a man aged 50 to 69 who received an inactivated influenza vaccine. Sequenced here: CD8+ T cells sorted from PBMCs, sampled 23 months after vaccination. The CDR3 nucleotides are TGTGCCAGCAGAGGGACTAGCGGGGGGGCTAGGAATGAGCAGTTCTTC. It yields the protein CASRGTSGGARNEQFF.